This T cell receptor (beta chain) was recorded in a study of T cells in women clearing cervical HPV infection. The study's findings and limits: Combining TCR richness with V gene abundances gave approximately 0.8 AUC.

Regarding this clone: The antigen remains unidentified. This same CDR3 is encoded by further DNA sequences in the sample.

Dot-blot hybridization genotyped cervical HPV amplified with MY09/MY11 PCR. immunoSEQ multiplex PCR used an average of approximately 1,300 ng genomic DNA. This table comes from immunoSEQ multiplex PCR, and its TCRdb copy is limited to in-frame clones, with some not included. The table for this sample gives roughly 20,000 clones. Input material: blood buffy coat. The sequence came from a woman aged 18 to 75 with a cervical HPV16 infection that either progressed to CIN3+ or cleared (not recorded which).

The sequenced part of the CDR3 DNA is TGCGCCAGCAGCCCGACAGGGGGCTATTCACCC. It codes for CASSPTGGYSP. The CDR3 in full is CASSPTGGYSPLHF. The chain joins TRBV5-1 to TRBJ1-6, with TRBD1 matching 10 bases. The missing CDR3 end, 3 residues past where the read stops, is filled in from the germline J gene. CDR3 length: 14 residues. Germline lookup yields CDR1 SGHRS and CDR2 YFSETQ. Germline trimming cut 4 bases from V and 8 bases from J; bases unmatched to any gene: 3.